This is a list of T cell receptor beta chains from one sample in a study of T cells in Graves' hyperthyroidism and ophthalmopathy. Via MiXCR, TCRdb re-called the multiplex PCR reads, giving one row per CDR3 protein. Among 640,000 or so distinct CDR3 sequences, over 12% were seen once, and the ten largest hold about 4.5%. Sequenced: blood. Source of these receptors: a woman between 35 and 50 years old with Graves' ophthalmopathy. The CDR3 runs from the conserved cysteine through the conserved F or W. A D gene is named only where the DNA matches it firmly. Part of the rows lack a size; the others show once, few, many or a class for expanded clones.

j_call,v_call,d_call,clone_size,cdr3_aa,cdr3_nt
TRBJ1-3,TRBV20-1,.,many,CSARDGGAAGNTIYF,TGCAGTGCTAGAGATGGCGGGGCAGCGGGAAACACCATATATTTT
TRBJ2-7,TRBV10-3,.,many,CATEGGASYYEQYF,TGTGCCACTGAGGGGGGCGCGTCCTACTACGAGCAGTACTTC
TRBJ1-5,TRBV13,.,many,CASSLGAGGVQPQHF,TGTGCCAGCAGCTTAGGTGCCGGAGGGGTTCAGCCCCAGCATTTT
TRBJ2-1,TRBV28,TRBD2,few,CASTDAGLADNEQFF,TGTGCCAGCACCGACGCCGGACTAGCGGACAATGAGCAGTTCTTC
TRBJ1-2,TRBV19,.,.,CASTPDNNRDGYTF,TGTGCCAGTACACCCGACAACAACAGGGATGGCTACACCTTC
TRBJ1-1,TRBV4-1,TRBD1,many,CASSFTGGENTEAFF,TGCGCCAGCAGTTTCACAGGGGGCGAGAACACTGAAGCTTTCTTT
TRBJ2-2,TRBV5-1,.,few,CASSLWDLNTGELFF,TGCGCCAGCAGCCTGTGGGACTTGAACACCGGGGAGCTGTTTTTT
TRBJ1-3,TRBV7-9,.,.,CASSLQGNGNTIYF,TGTGCCAGCAGCCTACAGGGTAATGGAAACACCATATATTTT
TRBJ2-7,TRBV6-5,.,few,CASRRRGAEQYF,TGTGCCAGCAGAAGAAGGGGGGCCGAGCAGTACTTC
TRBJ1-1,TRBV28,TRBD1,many,CASKGQGTVSVEAFF,TGTGCCAGCAAGGGACAGGGGACGGTATCGGTTGAAGCTTTCTTT
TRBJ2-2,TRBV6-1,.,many,CASSRDSTNTGELFF,TGTGCCAGCAGTCGCGACAGTACGAACACCGGGGAGCTGTTTTTT
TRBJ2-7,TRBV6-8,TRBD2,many,CASEEEGLFNEQYF,TGTGCCAGCGAGGAGGAGGGACTATTCAACGAGCAGTACTTC
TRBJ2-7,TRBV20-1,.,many,CSARSRTGSYEQYF,TGCAGTGCTAGATCCAGGACGGGGTCCTACGAGCAGTACTTC
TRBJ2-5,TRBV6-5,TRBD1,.,CASSYQGAPTQETQYF,TGTGCCAGCAGTTACCAGGGGGCGCCGACCCAAGAGACCCAGTACTTC
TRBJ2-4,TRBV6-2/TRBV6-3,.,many,CASSPAAGVGAYF,TGTGCCAGCAGTCCCGCCGCGGGAGTGGGGGCGTACTTC
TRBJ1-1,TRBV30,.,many,CAWENGRMGTEAFF,TGTGCCTGGGAAAACGGGAGAATGGGCACTGAAGCTTTCTTT
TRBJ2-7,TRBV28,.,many,CASSSTSSYEQYF,TGTGCCAGCAGTTCGACATCCTCCTACGAGCAGTACTTC
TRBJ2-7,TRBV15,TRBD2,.,CATSEAGGLSSYNEQYF,TGTGCCACCAGCGAAGCGGGAGGGCTCAGCTCCTACAATGAGCAGTACTTC
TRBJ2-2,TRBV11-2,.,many,CASTGAPDTGELFF,TGTGCCAGCACCGGCGCCCCGGATACCGGGGAGCTGTTTTTT
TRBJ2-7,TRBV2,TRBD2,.,CASSTLRGVHEQYF,TGTGCCAGCAGCACTCTCCGGGGGGTTCACGAGCAGTACTTC